This TCR beta chain came from a study of control samples from healthy donors and cancer patients (TCRdb year 2020). The CDR3 measures 14 amino acids from cysteine to phenylalanine. The entry retains the CDR3 DNA only, 42 bases that are in frame from base 1. CDR1 LGHDT and CDR2 YNNKEL are derived from the germline V gene (reference sequence). After removal of 4 bases from V and 5 bases from J, the junction retains 8 bases not matched to a gene. Library preparation employed the immunoSEQ multiplex PCR assay. TCRdb mirrors the immuneACCESS table, restricted to in-frame sequences. Some clones are absent from its copies; in checked studies, under half trace to an unresolved V gene, and the reason for the others is unknown. The sample data list roughly 120,000 clones, and approximately 90% of these were observed just once. The top ten hold about 3.9% of the sample. Comment on this clone: It lacks a known antigen. Per-nucleotide qualities are absent, and no much larger clonotype sits a single base away.

This sequence was found in a woman aged 60 to 75 with lung cancer. The sequence is built from TRBV3-1 (or the pseudogene TRBV3-2) and TRBJ2-7; TRBD1 matches 7 bases in the middle. The source material was PBMCs. CDR3 loop: CASSLRQGFDEQYF. The bases read TGTGCCAGCAGCCTCAGACAGGGTTTCGACGAGCAGTACTTC.